This T cell receptor beta chain was identified in a study of immune evolution from preneoplasia to lung adenocarcinoma. This table comes from immunoSEQ multiplex PCR, and its TCRdb copy is limited to in-frame clones, with some not included. This sample has about 8,600 clones; over 80% occur once, and the top ten carry approximately 8.3%. The CDR3 sequence is 13 residues long. V was clipped by 5 bases and J by 6 bases, with 10 bases between them. The V gene's germline CDR1 is SEHNR and CDR2 FQNEAQ (reference sequence). Patient tissue came from resections in Japan or China, 2014–2017. This TCR was sampled from a donor aged 70 or over with lung adenocarcinoma. The chain combines TRBV7-9 with TRBJ2-2, with D hard to call. The sample was FFPE minimally invasive lung adenocarcinoma tissue. As DNA, the CDR3 is TGTGCCAGCAGCCCCAAGGGTTCCGGGGAGCTGTTTTTT. Its translation: CASSPKGSGELFF.